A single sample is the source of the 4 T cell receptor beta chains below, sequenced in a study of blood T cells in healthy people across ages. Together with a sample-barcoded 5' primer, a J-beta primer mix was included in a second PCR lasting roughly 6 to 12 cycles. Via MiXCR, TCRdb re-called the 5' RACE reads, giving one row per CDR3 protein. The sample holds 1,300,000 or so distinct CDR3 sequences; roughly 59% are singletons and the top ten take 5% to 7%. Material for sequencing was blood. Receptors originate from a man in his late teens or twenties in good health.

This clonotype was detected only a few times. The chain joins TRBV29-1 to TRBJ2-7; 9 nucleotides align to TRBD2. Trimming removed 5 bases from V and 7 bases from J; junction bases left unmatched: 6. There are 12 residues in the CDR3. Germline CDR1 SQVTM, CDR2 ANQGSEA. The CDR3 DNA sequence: TGCAGCGTTCCGCTAGCGGGGCGGGAGCAGTACTTC. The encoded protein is CSVPLAGREQYF.

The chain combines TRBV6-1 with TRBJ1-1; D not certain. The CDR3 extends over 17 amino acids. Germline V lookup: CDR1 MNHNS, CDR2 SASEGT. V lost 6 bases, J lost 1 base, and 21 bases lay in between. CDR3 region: CASSSLTNSLQNTEAFF. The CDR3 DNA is TGTGCCAGCAGCTCCCTTACCAATTCCCTACAGAACACTGAAGCTTTCTTT.

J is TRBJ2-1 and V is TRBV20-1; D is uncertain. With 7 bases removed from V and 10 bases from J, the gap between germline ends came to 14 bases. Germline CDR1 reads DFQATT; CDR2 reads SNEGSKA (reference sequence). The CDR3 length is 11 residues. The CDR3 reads CSVREHSEQFF. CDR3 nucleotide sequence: TGCAGTGTCAGAGAGCACAGCGAGCAGTTCTTC.

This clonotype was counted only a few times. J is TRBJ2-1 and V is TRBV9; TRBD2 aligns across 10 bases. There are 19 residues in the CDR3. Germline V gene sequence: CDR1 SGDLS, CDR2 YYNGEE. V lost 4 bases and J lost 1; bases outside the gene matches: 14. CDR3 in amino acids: CASSYRGLAATLSYNEQFF. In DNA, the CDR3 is TGTGCCAGCAGCTACCGAGGACTAGCGGCAACACTATCCTACAATGAGCAGTTCTTC.